These T cell receptor beta chains were read from a single sample in a study of resident and recirculating memory T cells in vitiligo. The data were produced by immunoSEQ multiplex PCR, yet TCRdb's version contains in-frame clones alone and is incomplete. The sample consists of some 70,000 clones, roughly 92% of them appearing once. Sequencing was performed on blood. The receptors come from a male donor with vitiligo. Both conserved end residues are part of each CDR3. A D gene is named only where the DNA matches it firmly. The size entry is marked missing in some rows and otherwise reads once, few, many or a size class.

abundance	j_gene	v_gene	d_gene	CDR3nt	CDR3aa
NA	TRBJ1-4	TRBV14	TRBD1	TGTGCCAGCAGCCAAGATCGGACAGGGACTAATGAAAAACTGTTTTTT	CASSQDRTGTNEKLFF
NA	TRBJ2-7	TRBV19	TRBD2	TGTGCCAGTAGTCGACCCACTGGGGGGGGATACGAGCAGTACTTC	CASSRPTGGGYEQYF
NA	TRBJ1-6	TRBV19	NA	TGTGCCAGTAGTATAGATCTGTCACCCCTCCACTTT	CASSIDLSPLHF
NA	TRBJ2-5	TRBV28	TRBD2	TGTGCCAGCAGTTTATTCCCAGCGGGGGGCCAAGAGACCCAGTACTTC	CASSLFPAGGQETQYF
NA	TRBJ2-7	TRBV5-4	NA	TGTGCCAGCAGTTTTGATTTAGGACAGCCGTCCTACGAGCAGTACTTC	CASSFDLGQPSYEQYF
NA	TRBJ2-7	TRBV7-3	NA	TGTGCCAGCAGCTTAACATACGGCTACGAGCAGTACTTC	CASSLTYGYEQYF
few	TRBJ1-6	TRBV4-2	NA	TGTGCCAGCAGCCAAGGGGTTATTAGCAGTAATTCACCCCTCCACTTT	CASSQGVISSNSPLHF
NA	TRBJ1-6	TRBV18	TRBD1	TGTGCCAGCTCACCTTCGGGACAGGGGAATTCACCCCTCCACTTT	CASSPSGQGNSPLHF
NA	TRBJ2-7	TRBV28	NA	TGTGCCAGCAGGTCGCAGGGTTATGGGTGGTCCTACGAGCAGTACTTC	CASRSQGYGWSYEQYF
NA	TRBJ2-7	TRBV11-1	TRBD1	TGTGCCAGCAGCTCTGGACAGGGGGACTACGAGCAGTACTTC	CASSSGQGDYEQYF
once	TRBJ2-7	TRBV5-1	TRBD1	TGCGCCAGTAGGTCCGGGACAGTGAATTACGAGCAGTACTTC	CASRSGTVNYEQYF
NA	TRBJ2-1	TRBV7-3	NA	TGTGCCAGCAGCTTAACGGGCCATAGCGGTGATGAGCAGTTCTTC	CASSLTGHSGDEQFF
NA	TRBJ2-1	TRBV5-8	TRBD2	TGTGCCAGCAGCTTACCGGGACTACTACAGTTCTTC	CASSLPGLLQFF
NA	TRBJ2-7	TRBV19	TRBD1	TGTGCCAGTAGTTACAGGGGGGACGAGCAGTACTTC	CASSYRGDEQYF
NA	TRBJ2-3	TRBV2	NA	TGTGCCAGCAGTGTGCGTCCGGTGGGGGGTAAAGATACGCAGTATTTT	CASSVRPVGGKDTQYF
NA	TRBJ1-4	TRBV19	NA	TGTGCCAGTAGTATAGGGGGAGCAACTAATGAAAAACTGTTTTTT	CASSIGGATNEKLFF
many	TRBJ2-2	TRBV6-1	TRBD1	TGTGCCAGCAGTGAAACAGGGGGCCGGAACACCGGGGAGCTGTTTTTT	CASSETGGRNTGELFF
NA	TRBJ2-3	TRBV19	TRBD1	TGTGCTAGTAAGGCCGGGACAGGGTACACAGATACGCAGTATTTT	CASKAGTGYTDTQYF
few	TRBJ2-7	TRBV5-3	TRBD2	TGTGCCAGAAGCTTGGCGGGGGGCTCCTACGAGCAGTACTTC	CARSLAGGSYEQYF
NA	TRBJ1-2	TRBV2	NA	TGTGCCAGCAGTGAAGCGCCTAGGCGCGAATTC	CASSEAPRREF
NA	TRBJ2-2	TRBV9	TRBD1	TGTGCCAGCAGCTCCCTCGGGACAGGGGACTTAGGTGGGGAGCTGTTTTTT	CASSSLGTGDLGGELFF
NA	TRBJ2-3	TRBV7-6	NA	TGTGCCAGCGCTAGGGGTTTCACAGATACGCAGTATTTT	CASARGFTDTQYF
NA	TRBJ2-6	TRBV7-2	TRBD1	TGTGCCAGCAGCGTAAGACAGGGGGCGGGGGGGGCCAACGTCCTGACTTTC	CASSVRQGAGGANVLTF
NA	TRBJ1-3	TRBV27	NA	TGTGCCAGCGGCCTTCCCGGAAACACCATATATTTT	CASGLPGNTIYF
NA	TRBJ2-7	TRBV29-1	TRBD1	TGCAGCGTTGGATTAGGACAGGGGGTCAACGAGCAGTACTTC	CSVGLGQGVNEQYF
NA	TRBJ2-7	TRBV6-6	TRBD1	TGTGCCAGCAGGCTGGGACAGGGGCTGTACGAGCAGTACTTC	CASRLGQGLYEQYF
NA	TRBJ1-2	TRBV29-1	NA	TGCAGCGTAAAGGGCGACGGGGATGGCTACACCTTC	CSVKGDGDGYTF
NA	TRBJ1-4	TRBV15	NA	TGTGCCACCAGCAGAGATCAAGGGAGGGGGGATGAAAAACTGTTTTTT	CATSRDQGRGDEKLFF
NA	TRBJ1-6	TRBV28	NA	TGTGCCAGCAGTTTCGGCCCGACCGGCGGTGGGAATTCACCCCTCCACTTT	CASSFGPTGGGNSPLHF
NA	TRBJ2-3	TRBV10-3	TRBD1	TGTGCCATCCGTGGGACAGGTAGCACAGATACGCAGTATTTT	CAIRGTGSTDTQYF
NA	TRBJ2-1	TRBV14	TRBD1	TGTGCCAGCAGCCAATTTCTGGGGACAGGGACAAATGAGCAGTTCTTC	CASSQFLGTGTNEQFF
NA	TRBJ2-5	TRBV6-5	NA	TGTGCCAGCAATACAGGGATGAGTGGGGAGACCCAGTACTTC	CASNTGMSGETQYF
NA	TRBJ1-5	TRBV28	TRBD1	TGTGCCAGCGGGACTTCTGACAGGGGGCACAATCAGCCCCAGCATTTT	CASGTSDRGHNQPQHF
once	TRBJ2-5	TRBV10-3	NA	TGTGCCATCAGTGAGTCGAATCCCCTAGAAATTTCACAAGAGACCCAGTACTTC	CAISESNPLEISQETQYF
NA	TRBJ2-1	TRBV29-1	NA	TGCAGCGTTGGCCCGTCGGGAATAGGGGGTAACAATGAGCAGTTCTTC	CSVGPSGIGGNNEQFF
NA	TRBJ2-7	TRBV7-8	NA	TGTGCCAGCAGCGCAGGACAGACCTACGAGCAGTACTTC	CASSAGQTYEQYF
NA	TRBJ1-1	TRBV25-1	TRBD1	TGTGCCAGCAGTGCGGGACAGGGATACACTGAAGCTTTCTTT	CASSAGQGYTEAFF